The entry below gives a single T cell receptor beta chain sequence along with its context. The target antigen is unknown. The sample belongs to a study of shared clonotypes between healthy human individuals. General study results and limits: The sharing of 5% to 6.5% of naive CD4 clonotypes was seen across a handful of donors.

An approximately 220 ng quantity of DNA, 25,000 to 30,000 T cell genomes, went into the sorted-subset replicate PCRs. The data were produced by immunoSEQ multiplex PCR, yet TCRdb's version contains in-frame clones alone and is incomplete. The sample has 2,500,000 or so clones; approximately 94% are singletons. Trimming cost V 0 bases and J 0 bases, with 8 bases left between them. CDR3 size: 16 residues. Per the germline V gene, CDR1 is SGHTA and CDR2 is FQGNSA. The V gene is TRBV7-2, the J gene TRBJ2-2; no definite D call. The sequence was collected from a man younger than 35 in good health. Some clones in this sample may be carry-over from other donors' samples. The sequenced sample was naive CD4+ T cells from PBMCs. This sample's subset: CD45RA+ positively selected. The CDR3 coding sequence is TGTGCCAGCAGCTTAGCGATGCAGGCGAACACCGGGGAGCTGTTTTTT. Protein sequence: CASSLAMQANTGELFF.